These 2 T cell receptor beta chains originate from one sample sequenced in a study of identical twins. One entry per CDR3 protein, called by TCRdb with MiXCR from the 5' RACE reads. This table holds 1.5 million to 2 million distinct CDR3 sequences, less than 35% found once. The sequenced sample consisted of cord blood. The receptors shown here come from a newborn girl in good health.

V and J are TRBV2 and TRBJ1-5; D remains ambiguous. Per the germline V gene, CDR1 is SNHLY and CDR2 is FYNNEI. This CDR3 has 14 amino acids. With 6 bases removed from V and 3 bases from J, the gap between germline ends came to 12 bases. CDR3 sequence reads: CASSAMGSNQPQHF. The DNA of the CDR3 is TGTGCCAGCAGCGCCATGGGGTCCAATCAGCCCCAGCATTTT. Using reference TRBV2 and TRBJ1-5 for the parts outside the CDR3, the full variable domain is EPEVTQTPSHQVTQMGQEVILRCVPISNHLYFYWYRQILGQKVEFLVSFYNNEISEKSEIFDDQFSVERPDGSNFTLKIRSTKLEDSAMYFCASSAMGSNQPQHFGDGTRLSIL.

The V gene is TRBV5-1, the J gene TRBJ2-1, with D perhaps TRBD1 or TRBD2 (5 bases each). This CDR3 comprises 14 residues. CDR1 SGHRS and CDR2 YFSETQ come from the germline V gene. V lost 7 bases, J lost 5 bases, and 16 bases lay in between. The CDR3 reads CASSAALGDNEQFF. CDR3 in DNA: TGCGCCAGCTCCGCAGCCTTGGGGGACAATGAGCAGTTCTTC.